Each of the 11 T cell receptor beta chains below was sequenced from the same sample in a study of blood T cell repertoires in COVID-19. Profiling relied on immunoSEQ multiplex PCR, and the TCRdb table lists in-frame clones only, not all of them. Among 210,000 or so clones listed, over 75% were seen once. Sequencing was carried out using PBMCs or T cells enriched from blood (not recorded which). These receptors were taken from a man under 40 with acute COVID-19.

The rearrangement links TRBV10-3 to TRBJ1-6, with TRBD1 matching over 8 bases. V lost 11 bases, J lost 10 bases, and 10 bases stayed unmatched. Germline V gene lookup returns CDR1 ENHRY and CDR2 SYGVKD. This CDR3 is built from 13 residues. The CDR3 loop reads CAVSGTGDSPLHF. In DNA, the CDR3 is TGTGCCGTATCCGGGACAGGTGACTCACCCCTCCACTTT.

This rearrangement joins TRBV3-1 (or the pseudogene TRBV3-2) to TRBJ1-2; D uncertain. The ends were cut back, 0 bases at V and 9 bases at J, with 8 bases in the middle. Germline V lookup: CDR1 LGHDT, CDR2 YNNKEL (reference sequence). CDR3 size: 12 residues. In DNA, the CDR3 is TGTGCCAGCAGCCAAGATTTGGGCAGCTACACCTTC. Amino acid sequence: CASSQDLGSYTF.

The chain uses TRBV27 and TRBJ2-3, with 7 bases identical to TRBD1. V gave up 5 bases and J gave up 2 bases; unmatched junction bases: 7. CDR3 length equals 15 residues. Germline loops: CDR1 MNHEY, CDR2 SMNVEV (reference sequence). The CDR3 protein is CASSPRDRSTDTQYF. The CDR3 DNA reads as TGTGCCAGCAGTCCCCGGGACAGATCCACAGATACGCAGTATTTT.

This clone occurred a few times. The gene calls are TRBV5-4 and TRBJ2-5, with TRBD2 matching over 7 bases. CDR3 length: 15 amino acids. V shed 0 bases, J shed 1 base, and the junction held 3 bases outside the gene matches. The V gene's germline CDR1 is SGHNT and CDR2 YYREEE (reference sequence). The CDR3 DNA reads as TGTGCCAGCAGCTTGGGGGCTAGCGGCCAAGAGACCCAGTACTTC. It codes for CASSLGASGQETQYF.

The V and J genes are TRBV28 and TRBJ2-5, with D possibly matching TRBD1 (6 bases). Germline loops: CDR1 MDHEN, CDR2 SYDVKM. The CDR3 length is 13 residues. V was clipped by 6 bases and J by 2 bases, with 10 bases between them. The CDR3 here is CASRRQAQETQYF. In nucleotides, the CDR3 is TGTGCCAGCAGGCGACAGGCACAAGAGACCCAGTACTTC. The complete variable domain, with remaining parts taken from reference TRBV28 and TRBJ2-5, reads DVKVTQSSRYLVKRTGEKVFLECVQDMDHENMFWYRQDPGLGLRLIYFSYDVKMKEKGDIPEGYSVSREKKERFSLILESASTNQTSMYLCASRRQAQETQYFGPGTRLLVL.

The rearrangement joins TRBV6-5 to TRBJ1-2; no firm D call. Trimming pared 7 bases from V and 2 bases from J, leaving 11 bases between. Germline V gene sequence: CDR1 MNHEY, CDR2 SVGAGI. This CDR3 has 13 residues. Written as DNA, the CDR3 is TGTGCCAGCACCGGCGGAATAAACTATGGCTACACCTTC. Its translation: CASTGGINYGYTF.

This chain connects TRBV5-4 to TRBJ2-7; the D gene is possibly TRBD2 (5 bases). Germline lookup yields CDR1 SGHNT and CDR2 YYREEE (reference sequence). The CDR3 consists of 15 residues. Deletions cut 5 bases from V and 6 bases from J, with 21 bases between. The CDR3 DNA reads TGTGCCAGCAGTCCCGGCGGCCTAGCATGGGCCGAGCAGTACTTC. The encoded protein is CASSPGGLAWAEQYF.

This chain connects TRBV5-1 to TRBJ1-1; TRBD1 agrees at 9 bases. The J segment lost 6 bases and the V segment lost 4 bases, leaving 13 bases of the junction unmatched. This CDR3 has 16 amino acids. Germline CDR1 is SGHRS and CDR2 is YFSETQ. CDR3 region: CASSVTGGVSSAEAFF. The DNA of the CDR3 is TGCGCCAGCAGCGTAACAGGGGGCGTAAGTAGCGCTGAAGCTTTCTTT.

The chain combines TRBV27 with TRBJ1-6; TRBD1 matches at 10 bases. The junction had 0 bases not matched to a gene; V was cut back by 4 bases and J by 6 bases. The CDR3 runs to 14 residues. The germline V gene has CDR1 MNHEY and CDR2 SMNVEV (reference sequence). The CDR3 nucleotides read TGTGCCAGCAGTTGGGACAGGGGTAATTCACCCCTCCACTTT. Translating gives CASSWDRGNSPLHF.

The V gene is TRBV9, the J gene TRBJ1-1; 9 nucleotides line up with TRBD1. CDR3 length: 15 residues. V was pared by 0 bases and J by 5 bases, with 5 bases of the junction left unmatched. The germline V gene encodes CDR1 SGDLS and CDR2 YYNGEE. CDR3 nucleotides: TGTGCCAGCAGCGTAGGCCGGACAGGGGAAACTGAAGCTTTCTTT. Its translation is CASSVGRTGETEAFF.

Written as DNA, the CDR3 is TGTGCCAGCAGCCAAGTCAGAGACTACCAATACGAGCAGTACTTC. It is translated as CASSQVRDYQYEQYF. The rearrangement joins TRBV4-2 to TRBJ2-7; D perhaps matches TRBD2 (5 bases). CDR3 length: 15 amino acids. CDR1 and CDR2 (germline): LGHNA, YNFKEQ. Trimming took off 1 base at V and 4 bases at J, with 14 bases between the two ends.